The rows below give T cell receptor beta chains drawn from one sample of a study of cytomegalovirus exposure and HLA in healthy donors. Profiling relied on immunoSEQ multiplex PCR, and the TCRdb table lists in-frame clones only, not all of them. The table shows some 170,000 clones, with around nine tenths occurring only once. The sequencing input was PBMCs. The receptors derive from a woman under 40 in good health and CMV-seronegative. Both conserved end residues are part of each CDR3. Fields, in order: V gene, D gene, clone size, J gene, CDR3 protein, CDR3 DNA. D genes are given only for firm matches. The size of a clone is reported for some rows only, either as once, few or many, or as a class for expanded clones.

V gene: TRBV7-9
D gene: .
clone size: .
J gene: TRBJ2-2
CDR3 protein: CASSSHISGELFF
CDR3 DNA: TGTGCCAGCAGCTCCCACATATCCGGGGAGCTGTTTTTT

V gene: TRBV5-1
D gene: .
clone size: .
J gene: TRBJ2-1
CDR3 protein: CASSLAGSRSSYNEQFF
CDR3 DNA: TGCGCCAGCAGCTTGGCCGGCTCGCGGAGCTCCTACAATGAGCAGTTCTTC

V gene: TRBV6-5
D gene: TRBD1
clone size: few
J gene: TRBJ1-2
CDR3 protein: CASSRSGGNYGYTF
CDR3 DNA: TGTGCCAGCAGCCGGTCAGGGGGCAACTATGGCTACACCTTC

V gene: TRBV7-8
D gene: .
clone size: once
J gene: TRBJ2-5
CDR3 protein: CASSSIETQYF
CDR3 DNA: TGTGCCAGCAGCTCCATAGAGACCCAGTACTTC

V gene: TRBV6-1
D gene: .
clone size: .
J gene: TRBJ1-6
CDR3 protein: CASSDRHYNSPLHF
CDR3 DNA: TGTGCCAGCAGCGACAGGCATTATAATTCACCCCTCCACTTT

V gene: TRBV19
D gene: .
clone size: .
J gene: TRBJ2-3
CDR3 protein: CASSRGGAKGTDTQYF
CDR3 DNA: TGTGCCAGTAGTCGCGGTGGGGCGAAGGGCACAGATACGCAGTATTTT

V gene: TRBV2
D gene: TRBD1
clone size: .
J gene: TRBJ1-2
CDR3 protein: CARQTGGARYGYTF
CDR3 DNA: TGTGCCAGGCAGACAGGGGGCGCGCGCTATGGCTACACCTTC

V gene: TRBV27
D gene: .
clone size: .
J gene: TRBJ1-6
CDR3 protein: CASSHREYSPLHF
CDR3 DNA: TGTGCCAGCAGTCACAGGGAGTATTCACCCCTCCACTTT

V gene: TRBV19
D gene: .
clone size: .
J gene: TRBJ1-2
CDR3 protein: CASSIGGVKNGYTF
CDR3 DNA: TGTGCCAGTAGTATAGGCGGGGTTAAAAATGGCTACACCTTC

V gene: TRBV5-6
D gene: .
clone size: .
J gene: TRBJ2-2
CDR3 protein: CASSLQSSRGSGELFF
CDR3 DNA: TGTGCCAGCAGCTTGCAATCCTCGAGGGGGTCCGGGGAGCTGTTTTTT

V gene: TRBV7-6
D gene: TRBD1
clone size: once
J gene: TRBJ2-1
CDR3 protein: CASSNPGQYNEQFF
CDR3 DNA: TGTGCCAGCAGCAACCCGGGACAGTACAATGAGCAGTTCTTC

V gene: TRBV19
D gene: .
clone size: .
J gene: TRBJ1-1
CDR3 protein: CASSTGVPTEAFF
CDR3 DNA: TGTGCCAGTAGTACAGGGGTTCCCACTGAAGCTTTCTTT

V gene: TRBV27
D gene: .
clone size: .
J gene: TRBJ2-7
CDR3 protein: CASSLGQSYEQYF
CDR3 DNA: TGTGCCAGCAGTTTAGGGCAGTCCTACGAGCAGTACTTC

V gene: TRBV2
D gene: TRBD1
clone size: .
J gene: TRBJ1-5
CDR3 protein: CASSAGTERWQPQHF
CDR3 DNA: TGTGCCAGCAGTGCCGGGACAGAGAGGTGGCAGCCCCAGCATTTT

V gene: TRBV2
D gene: .
clone size: .
J gene: TRBJ2-5
CDR3 protein: CASSQTRTQYF
CDR3 DNA: TGTGCCAGCAGTCAAACACGAACCCAGTACTTC

V gene: TRBV2
D gene: .
clone size: .
J gene: TRBJ2-3
CDR3 protein: CASSERGASPDTQYF
CDR3 DNA: TGTGCCAGCAGTGAACGGGGGGCGTCCCCAGATACGCAGTATTTT

V gene: TRBV4-1
D gene: .
clone size: .
J gene: TRBJ2-5
CDR3 protein: CASSQDLNGGTGETQYF
CDR3 DNA: TGCGCCAGCAGCCAAGATCTAAACGGGGGAACTGGAGAGACCCAGTACTTC

V gene: TRBV19
D gene: .
clone size: .
J gene: TRBJ1-2
CDR3 protein: CASSSRTAGVYGYTF
CDR3 DNA: TGTGCCAGTAGTAGTCGGACAGCCGGAGTCTATGGCTACACCTTC